The T cell receptor beta chain under discussion was sequenced for a study of quantifying T cell responses using KT2 cells. At the level of the study: RNA was reverse transcribed with TCR alpha and beta constant-region primers.

This clonotype was detected ten times or more. An oligo carrying a UMI was ligated to the cDNA 3' end. An equimolar mix of RC1.1 and RC1.2 primed the beta chain across TRBC1 and TRBC2. TCRdb reanalysed the UMI-ligation and nested PCR reads using MiXCR and keeps one entry per CDR3 protein. This table has approximately 54,000 distinct CDR3 sequences, around a tenth appearing once. The clonotype comes from a human donor. The specimen sequenced was PBMCs spiked with cells of the T cell clone KT2.

In nucleotides, the CDR3 is TGCGCCGGTAGTTCGGCTCCAACTAGCACAGATACGCAGTATTTT. It specifies CAGSSAPTSTDTQYF. The chain couples TRBV10-2 to TRBJ2-3; D ambiguous. V was shortened by 11 bases and J by 0 bases, with 18 bases between the two germline ends. Germline assignment: CDR1 WSHSY and CDR2 SAAADI. The CDR3 has 15 residues.